The 25 T cell receptor beta chains in this list originate from one sample, sequenced in a study of PD-1 blockade in mismatch repair-deficient tumors. These receptors have no identified antigens. Time point in this sample: approximately eleven-day in vitro stimulation with candidate neoantigen peptide 7. The assay was immunoSEQ multiplex PCR, and TCRdb's table has in-frame clones only and misses some. The profile covers 7,000 to 9,000 clones, with 75% to 90% appearing a single time and 9.5% to 15% taken by the ten largest. Sequences were derived from cells cultured in vitro, sampled from a patient treated with pembrolizumab. The source is an adult with mismatch repair-deficient cancer.

The chain joins TRBV27 to TRBJ2-2; 9 bases fit TRBD2. Per the germline V gene, CDR1 is MNHEY and CDR2 is SMNVEV (reference sequence). The CDR3 contains 18 residues. Trimming at V came to 2 bases and at J to 5 bases, leaving 12 bases not matched to a gene. The CDR3 nucleotides read TGTGCCAGCAGTTTAAACGCGGGAGGGCCAATGGTTACCGGGGAGCTGTTTTTT. Its translation is CASSLNAGGPMVTGELFF.

The V gene is TRBV7-9, the J gene TRBJ2-1; 9 bases map to TRBD2. Germline-derived CDR1 and CDR2 are SEHNR and FQNEAQ (reference sequence). V was pared by 2 bases and J by 6 bases, with 2 bases of the junction left unmatched. The CDR3 spans 14 residues. CDR3 in DNA: TGTGCCAGCAGCTTACCAGCGGGAGGCAATGAGCAGTTCTTC. Protein: CASSLPAGGNEQFF.

The genes are TRBV4-1 and TRBJ1-6, with D unresolved. The CDR3 has 14 amino acids. Deletions cut 0 bases from V and 8 bases from J, with 8 bases between. CDR1 is MGHRA and CDR2 is YSYEKL in the germline V gene. The CDR3 here is CASSQDSRDSPLHF. DNA for the CDR3: TGCGCCAGCAGCCAAGACAGCCGGGATTCACCCCTCCACTTT.

The table lists this clone with a count of one. The rearrangement joins TRBV28 to TRBJ2-1; D gene uncertain. The V gene's germline CDR1 is MDHEN and CDR2 SYDVKM. The length of the CDR3 is 13 residues. Trimming left V 6 bases short and J 4 bases short, with 10 bases between. This CDR3 is CASRLDGYNEQFF. DNA for the CDR3: TGTGCCAGCAGGCTGGACGGGTACAATGAGCAGTTCTTC. The full variable domain, in which reference TRBV28 and TRBJ2-1 provide the parts outside the CDR3, is DVKVTQSSRYLVKRTGEKVFLECVQDMDHENMFWYRQDPGLGLRLIYFSYDVKMKEKGDIPEGYSVSREKKERFSLILESASTNQTSMYLCASRLDGYNEQFFGPGTRLTVL.

The chain is built from TRBV10-2 and TRBJ2-7, with TRBD1 identical over 11 bases. Trimming removed 4 bases from V and 3 bases from J; junction bases left unmatched: 5. Germline lookup yields CDR1 WSHSY and CDR2 SAAADI. The CDR3 is 15 amino acids. CDR3 in amino acids: CASSAPGQGVYEQYF. The CDR3 bases are TGCGCCAGCAGTGCCCCGGGACAGGGGGTCTACGAGCAGTACTTC.

Note on this clone: A junction end diverges from the germline sequence, so it may reflect a read error. V usage is TRBV6-1 and J usage is TRBJ2-3; D is perhaps TRBD2 (7 bases). The CDR3 has 11 amino acids. Germline CDR1 and CDR2: MNHNS and SASEGT. The DNA of the CDR3 is TGTGCCAGCACTCGGGGGGAGGGGGGCGATTTT. Its translation: CASTRGEGGDF.

The rearrangement links TRBV6-1 to TRBJ1-5, with D possibly being TRBD1 (5 bases). The CDR3 covers 13 residues. V was trimmed by 8 bases and J by 1 base, leaving 9 bases between them. From germline, CDR1 is MNHNS and CDR2 SASEGT. The CDR3 nucleotides are TGTGCCAGCTGGACACGAAGCAATCAGCCCCAGCATTTT. This encodes CASWTRSNQPQHF.

The chain recombines TRBV25-1 with TRBJ2-1, with TRBD2 identical over 9 bases. Trimming at V came to 3 bases and at J to 7 bases, leaving 7 bases not matched to a gene. The CDR3 is 15 amino acids. Germline assignment: CDR1 MGHDK and CDR2 SYGVNS. CDR3 nucleotide sequence: TGTGCCAGCAGTGATGAAGCGGGAGGTGTGAATGAGCAGTTCTTC. Translating gives CASSDEAGGVNEQFF.

V and J are TRBV9 and TRBJ2-7; D remains ambiguous. The CDR3 is made up of 14 amino acids. CDR1 and CDR2 from the germline V gene are SGDLS and YYNGEE. V shed 4 bases and J shed 2 bases, with 13 bases lying between them. As DNA, the CDR3 is TGTGCCAGCAGCCCCCAGCCCCTGACCTACGAGCAGTACTTC. It codes for CASSPQPLTYEQYF. The entire variable domain, with the rest obtained from reference TRBV9 and TRBJ2-7, is as follows: DSGVTQTPKHLITATGQRVTLRCSPRSGDLSVYWYQQSLDQGLQFLIQYYNGEERAKGNILERFSAQQFPDLHSELNLSSLELGDSALYFCASSPQPLTYEQYFGPGTRLTVT.

The chain carries TRBV7-9 and TRBJ2-6; a weak D match, TRBD1 (6 bases). The CDR3 runs to 15 residues. Germline loops: CDR1 SEHNR, CDR2 FQNEAQ (reference sequence). V lost 5 bases, J lost 2 bases, and 10 bases lay in between. DNA for the CDR3: TGTGCCAGCAGCCAGTCAGGGGCTGGGGCCAACGTCCTGACTTTC. As protein: CASSQSGAGANVLTF.

The J gene is TRBJ2-1, the V gene TRBV19; no definite D call. Germline values: CDR1 LNHDA, CDR2 SQIVND (reference sequence). V was trimmed by 3 bases and J by 0 bases, leaving 9 bases between them. CDR3 length: 15 amino acids. The DNA of the CDR3 is TGTGCCAGTAGTATGGGGTCCTCCTCCTACAATGAGCAGTTCTTC. It specifies CASSMGSSSYNEQFF.

The J gene is TRBJ2-7, the V gene TRBV18, with 8 bases that match TRBD2. V gave up 1 base and J gave up 7 bases; unmatched junction bases: 9. CDR3 size: 15 residues. The germline V gene encodes CDR1 KGHSH and CDR2 LQKENI. The chain's CDR3 is CASSPLGAGDMEQYF. Written as DNA, the CDR3 is TGTGCCAGCTCACCACTCGGAGCGGGAGACATGGAGCAGTACTTC.

The chain carries TRBV4-1 and TRBJ2-7, with D tentatively TRBD2 (5 bases). Trimming removed 3 bases at V and 0 bases at J, with 15 bases between. The CDR3 contains 16 residues. The germline V gene has CDR1 MGHRA and CDR2 YSYEKL. The CDR3: CASSHGRGRSSYEQYF. DNA of the CDR3: TGCGCCAGCAGCCACGGAAGAGGGCGGAGCTCCTACGAGCAGTACTTC.

V gene TRBV4-2 combines with J gene TRBJ1-2; D is unresolved. Germline values: CDR1 LGHNA, CDR2 YNFKEQ. CDR3 length: 15 residues. V lost 0 bases to trimming and J lost 8 bases, with 16 bases between them. CDR3 sequence reads: CASSQDLLGSRGYTF. CDR3 sequence (DNA): TGTGCCAGCAGCCAAGATCTTTTAGGTTCGAGGGGCTACACCTTC.

V is TRBV5-1 and J is TRBJ2-3; D may be TRBD1 (7 bases). Per germline, CDR1 SGHRS and CDR2 YFSETQ. CDR3 length: 17 residues. V was cut by 3 bases and J by 0 bases, with 17 bases left in between. The CDR3 here is CASSWGVRQGSTDTQYF. The CDR3 region has the DNA TGCGCCAGCAGCTGGGGGGTAAGACAGGGAAGCACAGATACGCAGTATTTT.

The chain uses TRBV27 and TRBJ2-1; 8 positions agree with TRBD2. The V gene's germline CDR1 is MNHEY and CDR2 SMNVEV (reference sequence). J gave up 6 bases and V 6 bases, and 13 bases lay outside the gene matches. The CDR3 totals 16 residues. The CDR3 is CASRFDGRGGGNEQFF. The CDR3 DNA reads as TGTGCCAGCAGATTCGACGGGAGGGGAGGGGGCAATGAGCAGTTCTTC.

The J gene is TRBJ1-6, the V gene TRBV2, with TRBD1 as a possible D gene (5 bases). The CDR3 covers 17 residues. V lost 1 base to trimming and J lost 7 bases, with 17 bases between them. Germline CDR1 reads SNHLY; CDR2 reads FYNNEI. The CDR3 DNA sequence: TGTGCCAGCAGTGAAGTCCCAGGGATTGGGTTCAATTCACCCCTCCACTTT. Its protein is CASSEVPGIGFNSPLHF.

V is TRBV9 and J is TRBJ2-1; the D is unclear. This CDR3 contains 13 residues. CDR1 is SGDLS, CDR2 YYNGEE, per germline. V shed 0 bases and J shed 6 bases, with 7 bases lying between them. The CDR3 here is CASSVVGSNEQFF. Here the CDR3 DNA reads TGTGCCAGCAGCGTAGTAGGGTCCAATGAGCAGTTCTTC.

This chain uses TRBV19 with TRBJ1-4; weak D call: TRBD1 (6 bases). The CDR3 has 15 residues. Germline assignment: CDR1 LNHDA and CDR2 SQIVND (reference sequence). V lost 5 bases and J lost 7, with 17 bases in between. CDR3 loop: CASSVGTLDGEKLFF. The CDR3 region has the DNA TGTGCCAGTAGTGTTGGGACACTAGACGGTGAAAAACTGTTTTTT. Filled out from reference TRBV19 and TRBJ1-4, the complete variable domain reads DGGITQSPKYLFRKEGQNVTLSCEQNLNHDAMYWYRQDPGQGLRLIYYSQIVNDFQKGDIAEGYSVSREKKESFPLTVTSAQKNPTAFYLCASSVGTLDGEKLFFGSGTQLSVL.

This chain links TRBV7-2 with TRBJ2-5; a possible D gene is TRBD2 (6 bases). V was trimmed by 0 bases and J by 10 bases, leaving 18 bases between them. CDR3 length equals 15 residues. The germline CDR1 and CDR2 sequences are SGHTA and FQGNSA. Here the CDR3 reads CASSLAGRTFAVQYF. In DNA, the CDR3 is TGTGCCAGCAGCTTAGCGGGGAGGACCTTCGCGGTCCAGTACTTC.

This clone was found a few times. This CDR3 is also generated by other DNA sequences in the sample. V and J are TRBV4-1 and TRBJ2-7, with 8 bases fitting TRBD1. CDR1 and CDR2 (germline): MGHRA, YSYEKL. Trimming cost V 1 base and J 1 base; bases outside gene matches: 0. The CDR3 has 14 residues. The CDR3 DNA follows: TGCGCCAGCAGCCAAGGACAGGGGTCCTACGAGCAGTACTTC. Protein: CASSQGQGSYEQYF.

The chain employs TRBV12-5 and TRBJ2-5; D not resolved. Germline CDR1 and CDR2: LGHNT and FRNRAP. Trimming pared 4 bases from V and 1 base from J, leaving 10 bases between. The CDR3 contains 14 residues. The CDR3 DNA sequence: TGTGCTAGTGGTTCCCGACCGCTCCAAGAGACCCAGTACTTC. Protein sequence: CASGSRPLQETQYF.

This rearrangement joins TRBV5-1 to TRBJ2-7; 13 nucleotides agree with TRBD2. Germline loops: CDR1 SGHRS, CDR2 YFSETQ. The CDR3 contains 16 residues. The V gene end was trimmed by 4 bases and the J gene end by 6 bases; junction bases not matched to a gene: 10. For the CDR3, the DNA is TGCGCCAGCAGCCCTGGACTAGCGGGAGTGTACCTCGAGCAGTACTTC. Its protein product is CASSPGLAGVYLEQYF. Supplemented by reference TRBV5-1 and TRBJ2-7, the full variable domain reads KAGVTQTPRYLIKTRGQQVTLSCSPISGHRSVSWYQQTPGQGLQFLFEYFSETQRNKGNFPGRFSGRQFSNSRSEMNVSTLELGDSALYLCASSPGLAGVYLEQYFGPGTRLTVT.

The gene calls are TRBV28 and TRBJ2-7; TRBD1 is a possible D gene (6 bases). Germline-derived CDR1 and CDR2 are MDHEN and SYDVKM. This CDR3 has 15 amino acids. Trimming stripped 6 bases from V and 2 bases from J, with 17 bases between. The DNA for the CDR3 is TGTGCCAGCAGCCCAGAGGGCAGGGGAGCCTACGAGCAGTACTTC. Protein: CASSPEGRGAYEQYF. The entire variable domain, with the rest obtained from reference TRBV28 and TRBJ2-7, is as follows: DVKVTQSSRYLVKRTGEKVFLECVQDMDHENMFWYRQDPGLGLRLIYFSYDVKMKEKGDIPEGYSVSREKKERFSLILESASTNQTSMYLCASSPEGRGAYEQYFGPGTRLTVT.

This chain uses TRBV12-5 with TRBJ1-2, with a tentative D call TRBD1 (6 bases). Germline CDR1 reads LGHNT; CDR2 reads FRNRAP. The ends were cut back, 0 bases at V and 5 bases at J, with 13 bases in the middle. The length of the CDR3 is 15 residues. CDR3 residues: CASGLVTTGGYGYTF. CDR3 coding DNA: TGTGCTAGTGGTTTGGTAACGACAGGAGGATATGGCTACACCTTC.